This TCR beta chain is drawn from a study of OX40 agonist ivuxolimab in advanced cancers. As for the study in general: Earlier treatment with anti-PD-1, anti-PD-L1 or anti-CTLA-4 was permitted, and around 36% had received some.

The table lists this clone with a count of one. TCRdb keeps only in-frame clones here, not all; method: immunoSEQ multiplex PCR. The sample carries fewer than 85,000 clones, over 75% recorded once. The CDR3 is 15 amino acids. Per the germline V gene, CDR1 is SGHAT and CDR2 is FQNNGV. Trimming took 1 base from V and 2 from J, leaving 12 bases between them. The specimen comprised CD4+ or CD8+ T cells sorted from blood, sampled in a trial of the OX40 agonist ivuxolimab. The clonotype comes from an adult with an advanced solid tumor such as melanoma, head and neck, liver or kidney cancer. The chain carries TRBV11-2 and TRBJ2-7, with a possible D match to TRBD2 (6 bases). The CDR3 loop is CASSLGGVAAYEQYF. The CDR3 DNA sequence: TGTGCCAGCAGCTTAGGTGGAGTAGCGGCCTACGAGCAGTACTTC. The full variable domain, with the rest looked up from reference TRBV11-2 and TRBJ2-7, is EAGVAQSPRYKIIEKRQSVAFWCNPISGHATLYWYQQILGQGPKLLIQFQNNGVVDDSQLPKDRFSAERLKGVDSTLKIQPAKLEDSAVYLCASSLGGVAAYEQYFGPGTRLTVT.